The clone carrying this T cell receptor beta chain was detected many times. The sample comes from a study of spatial heterogeneity in lung cancer. Germline assignment: CDR1 SGHVS and CDR2 FQNEAQ. The V end was cut by 5 bases, the J end by 0 bases, with 11 bases between. There are 15 residues in the CDR3. A single record per CDR3 protein comes from TCRdb applying MiXCR to the 5' RACE reads. The data contain 20,000 to 25,000 distinct CDR3 sequences, less than 6% of them singletons. The time point here: sample taken at primary tumor resection. The donor group consisted of 72 patients who had untreated, early-stage non-small cell lung cancer.

The chain joins TRBV7-8 to TRBJ2-1, with D possibly being TRBD1 (5 bases). The receptor's source is a male donor with early-stage non-small cell lung cancer. The sequences come from PBMCs, collected at surgery. Here the CDR3 reads CASSLGEPSYNEQFF. The CDR3 bases are TGTGCCAGCAGCCTAGGGGAACCCTCCTACAATGAGCAGTTCTTC.